The 18 T cell receptor beta chains in this list originate from one sample, sequenced in a study of Graves' ophthalmopathy and Graves' hyperthyroidism. Beta-chain TCR CDR3 regions were amplified from RNA transcripts. RT-PCR was first run with HTBI primers, then multiplex PCR in a second round. One entry per CDR3 protein, called by TCRdb with MiXCR from the multiplex PCR reads. The sample holds 350,000 to 450,000 distinct CDR3 sequences, roughly 20% seen once. The sample comprised peripheral blood. Source of these receptors: a woman aged 18-29 years with stable Graves' hyperthyroidism.

To note about this clonotype: A single base separates this from a much larger clone, so it may be a read error. The CDR3 reads CSVVPLTGLPQHF. The CDR3 bases are TGCAGCGTTGTCCCATTGACAGGCCTGCCCCAGCATTTT. The chain uses TRBV29-1 and TRBJ1-5; maybe TRBD1 (6 bases). Trimming removed 4 bases from V and 9 bases from J, with 16 bases in between. The CDR3 sequence is 13 residues long. CDR1 SQVTM and CDR2 ANQGSEA come from the germline V gene.

This clonotype is a singleton in its sample. The CDR3: CSADRAETQYF. CDR3 bases: TGCAGTGCGGACAGGGCGGAGACCCAGTACTTC. The chain couples TRBV20-1 to TRBJ2-5, with TRBD1 matching 8 bases. Germline V gene sequence: CDR1 DFQATT, CDR2 SNEGSKA (reference sequence). The CDR3 covers 11 residues. V lost 6 bases to trimming and J lost 5 bases; unmatched junction nucleotides: 2.

This sequence joins TRBV10-2 and TRBJ2-7, with a weak D call TRBD2 (6 bases). V lost 11 bases and J lost 5, with 19 bases in between. In germline, CDR1 is WSHSY, CDR2 SAAADI. The CDR3 loop spans 13 amino acids. CDR3 nucleotides: TGCGCCGCGATCACGGGGGATGGCGACGAGCAGTACTTC. This codes for CAAITGDGDEQYF.

V usage is TRBV6-1 and J usage is TRBJ2-7; possibly TRBD2 for D (5 bases). Looked up from germline, CDR1 is MNHNS and CDR2 is SASEGT. CDR3 length: 13 amino acids. Trimming removed 7 bases at V and 3 bases at J, with 13 bases between. The CDR3 spells CASKLRALYEQYF. The DNA for the CDR3 is TGTGCCAGCAAACTGCGGGCTCTCTACGAGCAGTACTTC.

This clonotype has a count of ten or more. The V and J genes are TRBV7-3 and TRBJ2-7; D may correspond to TRBD1 or TRBD2 (5 bases each). From germline, CDR1 is SGHTA and CDR2 FQGTGA. The V end lost 5 bases, the J end lost 0 bases, and 23 bases lay between the germline ends. The CDR3 totals 18 residues. This CDR3 reads CASSPTDCPRDLSYEQYF. The DNA for the CDR3 is TGTGCCAGCAGCCCCACCGATTGTCCCCGGGACCTCTCCTACGAGCAGTACTTC. The full variable domain, its missing parts supplied by reference TRBV7-3 and TRBJ2-7, is GAGVSQTPSNKVTEKGKYVELRCDPISGHTALYWYRQSLGQGPEFLIYFQGTGAADDSGLPNDRFFAVRPEGSVSTLKIQRTERGDSAVYLCASSPTDCPRDLSYEQYFGPGTRLTVT.

This clonotype was detected ten times or more. This chain links TRBV30 with TRBJ2-5; D remains unclear. Between the trimmed V and J ends, which lost 4 bases and 7 bases, there was a span of 16 bases. The CDR3 spans 13 residues. Germline V gene lookup returns CDR1 GTSNPN and CDR2 SVGIG (reference sequence). The CDR3 sequence is CAWKQHPEGTQYF. The CDR3 coding sequence is TGTGCCTGGAAGCAACATCCTGAAGGGACCCAGTACTTC.

This clonotype was counted many times. V usage is TRBV12-3 or TRBV12-4 and J usage is TRBJ1-3; D may be TRBD1 (5 bases). The V and J ends lost 5 bases and 4 bases respectively, with 9 bases between them. This CDR3 is built from 13 residues. The CDR3 loop reads CASSATEGNTIYF. The CDR3 DNA is TGTGCCAGCAGTGCGACAGAGGGAAACACCATATATTTT.

This clonotype was seen at least ten times. The chain carries TRBV24-1 and TRBJ2-5; 8 bases agree with TRBD2. The CDR3 runs 14 residues. Germline V CDR1 and CDR2: KGHDR, SFDVKD. The V and J ends lost 5 bases and 5 bases, in that order; junction bases with no gene match: 6. The CDR3 DNA is TGTGCCACCAGTGGTCTAGCGGGCGGGGAGACCCAGTACTTC. Its protein is CATSGLAGGETQYF.

The chain joins TRBV6-5 to TRBJ1-1; D not resolved. The CDR3 loop spans 16 amino acids. V dropped 2 bases and J dropped 5 bases, with 18 bases sitting between them. Germline assignment: CDR1 MNHEY and CDR2 SVGAGI. This CDR3 is CASSYAGREGRTEAFF. The CDR3 region has the DNA TGTGCCAGCAGTTACGCCGGGAGGGAAGGAAGGACTGAAGCTTTCTTT.

The V call is TRBV7-2, the J call TRBJ2-7; the match to TRBD2 covers 7 bases. Losses at the gene ends were 5 bases for V and 4 bases for J; bases not matched to a gene: 8. Per germline, CDR1 SGHTA and CDR2 FQGNSA. The CDR3 runs 14 residues. The CDR3 loop is CASSQLARGYEQYF. The DNA for the CDR3 is TGTGCCAGCAGCCAACTAGCGCGAGGGTACGAGCAGTACTTC.

The chain is built from TRBV10-3 and TRBJ2-7; 7 bases align to TRBD1. The CDR3 extends over 15 amino acids. Germline-derived CDR1 and CDR2 are ENHRY and SYGVKD. V gave up 6 bases and J gave up 3 bases; unmatched junction bases: 11. CDR3 protein: CAIRAPNRGGYEQYF. DNA of the CDR3: TGTGCCATCAGAGCCCCGAACAGGGGTGGCTACGAGCAGTACTTC.

This clonotype has ten or more counts. The chain recombines TRBV6-4 with TRBJ1-5; tentative D call: TRBD1 (6 bases). CDR3 length: 15 amino acids. Germline V gene sequence: CDR1 MRHNA, CDR2 SNTAGT. V lost 3 bases to trimming and J lost 4 bases, with 13 bases between them. CDR3 DNA sequence: TGTGCCAGCAGTGAGTCTCCCGACAGGAATCAGCCCCAGCATTTT. It yields the protein CASSESPDRNQPQHF.

The chain recombines TRBV20-1 with TRBJ2-7; a possible D gene is TRBD2 (6 bases). CDR1 and CDR2 from the germline V gene are DFQATT and SNEGSKA (reference sequence). The V end was cut by 5 bases, the J end by 6 bases, with 17 bases between. This CDR3 has 13 residues. CDR3 in DNA: TGCAGTGCTTCACTTACTAGCCCCAGCGAGCAGTACTTC. This sequence encodes CSASLTSPSEQYF.

The DNA of the CDR3 is TGTGCCTGGAGTGTCCCGGGGCGGGAGGGTGAAGCTTTCTTT. It encodes CAWSVPGREGEAFF. V gene TRBV30 combines with J gene TRBJ1-1; tentatively, D is TRBD1 (5 bases). V dropped 0 bases and J dropped 7 bases, with 15 bases sitting between them. The CDR3 is 14 residues long. Germline CDR1 GTSNPN, CDR2 SVGIG (reference sequence).

The V call is TRBV6-1, the J call TRBJ2-2; no clear D gene. The V gene lost 4 bases and the J gene lost 6 bases, with 6 bases spanning the gap. The CDR3 runs 12 residues. In germline, CDR1 is MNHNS, CDR2 SASEGT. The CDR3 is CASSVTAGELFF. The CDR3, as DNA: TGTGCCAGCAGTGTCACCGCCGGGGAGCTGTTTTTT.

This clonotype was detected ten times or more. The chain links TRBV20-1 to TRBJ2-5; D not certain. The CDR3 is made up of 15 amino acids. With 3 bases removed from V and 1 base from J, the gap between germline ends came to 15 bases. Germline lookup yields CDR1 DFQATT and CDR2 SNEGSKA (reference sequence). The DNA of the CDR3 is TGCAGTGCTAGGAATAACATCGACCCCCAAGAGACCCAGTACTTC. Protein sequence: CSARNNIDPQETQYF.

There are many counts of this clonotype. This chain connects TRBV20-1 to TRBJ1-5, with D uncertain. This CDR3 is 13 amino acids long. The germline gives CDR1 DFQATT, CDR2 SNEGSKA (reference sequence). Trimming cost V 4 bases and J 2 bases, with 9 bases left between them. CDR3 sequence (DNA): TGCAGTGCTACGGTGCCCGGCAATCAGCCCCAGCATTTT. This encodes CSATVPGNQPQHF.

This clonotype was seen ten or more times. V usage is TRBV12-3 or TRBV12-4 and J usage is TRBJ1-1; D may be TRBD1 (5 bases). The length of the CDR3 is 14 residues. V shed 8 bases and J shed 4 bases, with 17 bases lying between them. The CDR3 nucleotides read TGTGCCAGCCGGTGGAGGCAGGGTGGCACTGAAGCTTTCTTT. It translates to CASRWRQGGTEAFF.